Listed here are 2 T cell receptor beta chains from one sample, sequenced in a study of cytomegalovirus exposure and HLA in healthy donors (dated by TCRdb to between 2016 and 2019). Library generation was performed with the immunoSEQ multiplex PCR assay. A mixture of 60 forward primers for TCR Vbeta segments and 13 reverse primers for TCR Jbeta segments was used in the multiplex PCR. TCRdb limited this immuneACCESS table to in-frame rearrangements with V and J called. A share of clones is missing; checked studies link under half to unresolved V genes, and the rest is unexplained. Here the sample has roughly 200,000 clones; roughly nine tenths occur a single time. The biggest ten clones account for 1.1% of the sample. Sample: PBMCs. The origin of the receptors is a boy between 2 and 10 years old in good health and CMV-seronegative.

This chain links TRBV19 with TRBJ2-2; 8 positions agree with TRBD2. With V trimmed by 5 bases and J by 6 bases, 8 bases remained unmatched. Germline V CDR1 and CDR2: LNHDA, SQIVND (reference sequence). CDR3 length equals 15 residues. For the CDR3, the DNA is TGTGCCAGTAGTTCGACTAGCGAGGGTGCCGGGGAGCTGTTTTTT. As protein: CASSSTSEGAGELFF.

The chain uses TRBV5-1 and TRBJ2-5; 13 bases line up with TRBD2. V dropped 4 bases and J dropped 0; count of bases not matched to a gene: 3. The CDR3 is 16 residues long. The germline V gene encodes CDR1 SGHRS and CDR2 YFSETQ. DNA for the CDR3: TGCGCCAGCAGCCGGACTAGCGGGGGATACCAAGAGACCCAGTACTTC. It specifies CASSRTSGGYQETQYF. Full variable domain (remainder filled in from reference TRBV5-1 and TRBJ2-5): KAGVTQTPRYLIKTRGQQVTLSCSPISGHRSVSWYQQTPGQGLQFLFEYFSETQRNKGNFPGRFSGRQFSNSRSEMNVSTLELGDSALYLCASSRTSGGYQETQYFGPGTRLLVL.